This T cell receptor beta chain was captured by sequencing in a study of a mutant IDH1 vaccine in newly diagnosed glioma. On the study more broadly: Administration of eight vaccinations to patients took place in weeks 1, 3, 5, 7, 11, 15, 19, 23. Beforehand, treatment had been radiotherapy, temozolomide, or both; the majority received both. The treated group averaged approximately 42 years old and was about 62% male, about 38% female. Patients received vaccination from 4-6 weeks after radiotherapy alone, or with temozolomide cycles.

TCRdb's table, derived via immunoSEQ multiplex PCR, lists solely in-frame clones and lacks some. Here the sample spans about 60,000 clones, approximately 88% being singletons. A remark on this clone: What it recognizes is unknown.

Noted time point: week 11, during vaccination. Vaccination comprised doses that each held 300 ug of mutant IDH1 20-mer peptide, plus topical imiquimod. V shed 4 bases, J shed 7 bases, and the junction held 13 bases outside the gene matches. This CDR3 has 15 amino acids. CDR1 and CDR2 from the germline V gene are SGDLS and YYNGEE. This rearrangement joins TRBV9 to TRBJ2-7; the match to TRBD1 covers 8 bases. Sequenced material: PBMCs, taken from a glioma patient whose treatment included an IDH1 peptide vaccine. This sequence was found in a woman in her forties or fifties with glioma. This CDR3 reads CASSSSGGTGEEQYF. CDR3 sequence (DNA): TGTGCCAGCAGCTCCAGCGGTGGGACAGGTGAGGAGCAGTACTTC.